These 5 T cell receptor beta chains originate from one sample sequenced in a study of T cells after somatic rescue of genetic block. Assay: immunoSEQ multiplex PCR; the TCRdb copy retains only in-frame clones and omits some. This sample carries about 68,000 clones, around 90% of them seen once, and the ten largest clones take 2.9%. Sequenced: peripheral blood mononuclear cells (PBMCs). Every receptor here comes from a man aged 40-49 years.

V gene TRBV6-5 combines with J gene TRBJ1-1; the match to TRBD1 covers 7 bases. Germline assignment: CDR1 MNHEY and CDR2 SVGAGI. After removal of 4 bases from V and 1 base from J, the junction contained 3 bases not matched to a gene. CDR3 length: 14 amino acids. CDR3 nucleotides: TGTGCCAGCAGTTGGGACAGAAAGAACACTGAAGCTTTCTTT. Translating it yields CASSWDRKNTEAFF.

The chain couples TRBV5-4 to TRBJ2-7; 8 bases are a match to TRBD1. The trim removed 3 bases at V and 7 bases at J, leaving 12 bases unmatched. CDR3 size: 15 residues. Germline CDR1 reads SGHNT; CDR2 reads YYREEE (reference sequence). CDR3 amino acids: CASSSRDRTFGEQYF. The CDR3 DNA sequence: TGTGCCAGCAGCTCCCGGGACAGGACTTTCGGAGAGCAGTACTTC.

This CDR3 is CASSHRQGSKGQFF. The DNA for the CDR3 is TGTGCCAGCAGCCACCGACAGGGGTCCAAGGGGCAGTTCTTC. The V and J genes are TRBV7-8 and TRBJ2-1; the match to TRBD1 covers 8 bases. The CDR3 is 14 residues long. After removal of 5 bases from V and 12 bases from J, the junction contained 12 bases not matched to a gene. The germline V gene has CDR1 SGHVS and CDR2 FQNEAQ.

The V and J genes are TRBV25-1 and TRBJ2-7, with a tentative D call TRBD1 (6 bases). CDR1 and CDR2 (germline): MGHDK, SYGVNS. The CDR3 is 15 residues long. V gave up 8 bases and J gave up 0 bases, with 17 bases separating them. The CDR3, as DNA: TGTGCCAGCCGACCACAGGGTGCCGCCTCCTACGAGCAGTACTTC. This encodes CASRPQGAASYEQYF.

The chain links TRBV19 to TRBJ2-7, with a tentative D call TRBD2 (5 bases). Germline-derived CDR1 and CDR2 are LNHDA and SQIVND (reference sequence). Between the trimmed V and J ends, which lost 2 bases and 0 bases, there was a span of 11 bases. The CDR3 covers 15 residues. Here the CDR3 DNA reads TGTGCCAGTAGTATATTTGCGGGCCTCTCCTACGAGCAGTACTTC. Its protein is CASSIFAGLSYEQYF.